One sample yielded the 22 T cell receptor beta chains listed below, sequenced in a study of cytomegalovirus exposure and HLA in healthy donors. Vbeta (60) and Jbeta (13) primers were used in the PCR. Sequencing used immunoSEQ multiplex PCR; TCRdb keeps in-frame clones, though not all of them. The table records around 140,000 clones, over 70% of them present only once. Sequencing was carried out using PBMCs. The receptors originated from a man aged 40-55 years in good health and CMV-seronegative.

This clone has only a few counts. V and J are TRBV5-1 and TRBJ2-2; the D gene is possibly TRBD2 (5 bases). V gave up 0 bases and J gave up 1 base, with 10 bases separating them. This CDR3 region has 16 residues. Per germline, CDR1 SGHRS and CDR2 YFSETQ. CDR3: CASSLDGVGNTGELFF. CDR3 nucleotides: TGCGCCAGCAGCTTGGACGGGGTGGGGAACACCGGGGAGCTGTTTTTT.

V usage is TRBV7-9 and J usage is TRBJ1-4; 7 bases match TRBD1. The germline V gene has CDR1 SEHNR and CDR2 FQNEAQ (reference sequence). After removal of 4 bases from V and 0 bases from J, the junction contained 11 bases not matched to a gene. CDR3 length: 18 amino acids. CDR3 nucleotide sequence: TGTGCCAGCAGCTCCGGACAGGCGATAGATGCAACTAATGAAAAACTGTTTTTT. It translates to CASSSGQAIDATNEKLFF.

The CDR3 here is CASSPTGALSYEQYF. CDR3 nucleotides: TGTGCCAGCTCACCGACAGGGGCCTTATCCTACGAGCAGTACTTC. V and J are TRBV18 and TRBJ2-5, with TRBD1 matching 8 bases. The end of the DNA is better explained by TRBJ2-7, so the J call may be wrong. Germline-derived CDR1 and CDR2 are KGHSH and LQKENI. This CDR3 is built from 15 residues.

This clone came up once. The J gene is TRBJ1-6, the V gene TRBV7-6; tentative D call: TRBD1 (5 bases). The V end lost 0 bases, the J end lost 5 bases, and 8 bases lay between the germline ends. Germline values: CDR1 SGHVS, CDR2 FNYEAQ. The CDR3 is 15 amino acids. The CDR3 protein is CASSLARGNNSPLHF. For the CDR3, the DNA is TGTGCCAGCAGCTTAGCTAGGGGTAATAATTCACCCCTCCACTTT.

CDR3 sequence reads: CASSLSNRGNSPLHF. CDR3 sequence (DNA): TGTGCCAGCAGCTTGTCTAACAGGGGTAATTCACCCCTCCACTTT. The chain joins TRBV5-4 to TRBJ1-6, with 7 bases matching TRBD1. V lost 1 base, J lost 6 bases, and 4 bases stayed unmatched. Looked up from germline, CDR1 is SGHNT and CDR2 is YYREEE (reference sequence). The CDR3 has 15 residues.

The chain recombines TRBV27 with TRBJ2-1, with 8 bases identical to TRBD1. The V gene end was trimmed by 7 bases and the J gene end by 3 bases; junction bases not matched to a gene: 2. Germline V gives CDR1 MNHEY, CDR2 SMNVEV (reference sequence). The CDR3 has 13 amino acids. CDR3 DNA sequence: TGTGCCAGCACAACAGGGGGCTACAATGAGCAGTTCTTC. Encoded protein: CASTTGGYNEQFF.

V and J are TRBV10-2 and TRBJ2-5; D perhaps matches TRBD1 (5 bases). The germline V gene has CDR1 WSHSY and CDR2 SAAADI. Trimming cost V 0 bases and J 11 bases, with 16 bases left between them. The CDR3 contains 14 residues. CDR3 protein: CASSESGEGAWQYF. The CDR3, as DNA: TGCGCCAGCAGTGAGTCAGGGGAAGGGGCTTGGCAGTACTTC.

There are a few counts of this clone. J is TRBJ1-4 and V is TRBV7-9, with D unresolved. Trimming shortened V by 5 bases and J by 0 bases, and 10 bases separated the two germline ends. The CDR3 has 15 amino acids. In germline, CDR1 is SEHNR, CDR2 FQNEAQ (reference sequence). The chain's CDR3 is CASSPRLATNEKLFF. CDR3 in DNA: TGTGCCAGCAGCCCGAGACTTGCAACTAATGAAAAACTGTTTTTT. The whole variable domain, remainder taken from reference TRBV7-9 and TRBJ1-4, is DTGVSQNPRHKITKRGQNVTFRCDPISEHNRLYWYRQTLGQGPEFLTYFQNEAQLEKSRLLSDRFSAERPKGSFSTLEIQRTEQGDSAMYLCASSPRLATNEKLFFGSGTQLSVL.

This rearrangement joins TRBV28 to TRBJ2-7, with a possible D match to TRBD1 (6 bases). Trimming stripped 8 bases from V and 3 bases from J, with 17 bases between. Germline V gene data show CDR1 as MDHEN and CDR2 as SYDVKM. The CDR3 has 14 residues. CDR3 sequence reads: CASGLPGQNYEQYF. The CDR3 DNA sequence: TGTGCCAGCGGACTCCCGGGACAAAACTACGAGCAGTACTTC.

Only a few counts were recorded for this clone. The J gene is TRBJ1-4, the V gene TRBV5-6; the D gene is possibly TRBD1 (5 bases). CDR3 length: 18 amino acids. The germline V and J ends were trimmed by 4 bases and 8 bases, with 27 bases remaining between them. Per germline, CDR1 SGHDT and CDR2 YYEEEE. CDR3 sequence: CASSPMDTNPTRGEKLFF. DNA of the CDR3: TGTGCCAGCAGCCCCATGGACACAAACCCAACCAGAGGAGAAAAACTGTTTTTT. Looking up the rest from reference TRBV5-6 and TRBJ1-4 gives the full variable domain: DAGVTQSPTHLIKTRGQQVTLRCSPKSGHDTVSWYQQALGQGPQFIFQYYEEEERQRGNFPDRFSGHQFPNYSSELNVNALLLGDSALYLCASSPMDTNPTRGEKLFFGSGTQLSVL.

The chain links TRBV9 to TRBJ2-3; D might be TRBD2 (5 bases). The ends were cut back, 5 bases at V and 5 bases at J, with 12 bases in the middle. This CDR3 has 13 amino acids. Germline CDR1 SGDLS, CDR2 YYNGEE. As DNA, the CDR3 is TGTGCCAGCAGTCTTTACGGAGGAGATACGCAGTATTTT. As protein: CASSLYGGDTQYF.

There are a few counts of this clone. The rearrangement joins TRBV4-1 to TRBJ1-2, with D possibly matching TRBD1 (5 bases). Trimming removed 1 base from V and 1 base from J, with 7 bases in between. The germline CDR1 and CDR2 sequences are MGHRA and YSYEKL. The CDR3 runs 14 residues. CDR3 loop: CASSQGRVNYGYTF. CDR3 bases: TGCGCCAGCAGCCAAGGCAGGGTTAACTATGGCTACACCTTC.

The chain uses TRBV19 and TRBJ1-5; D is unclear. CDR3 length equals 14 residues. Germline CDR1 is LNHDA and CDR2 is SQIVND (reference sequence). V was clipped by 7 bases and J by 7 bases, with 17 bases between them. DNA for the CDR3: TGTGCCAGTACCCATGAGTCCCCGGGGCAGCCCCAGCATTTT. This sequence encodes CASTHESPGQPQHF.

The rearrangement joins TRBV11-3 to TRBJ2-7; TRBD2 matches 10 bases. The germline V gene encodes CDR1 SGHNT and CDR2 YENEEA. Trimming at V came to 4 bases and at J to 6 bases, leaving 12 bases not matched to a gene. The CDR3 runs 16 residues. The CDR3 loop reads CASSSAGGSGGGEQYF. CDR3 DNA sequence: TGTGCCAGCAGCTCCGCAGGAGGAAGCGGGGGGGGCGAGCAGTACTTC.

The CDR3 reads CASSIFAEAFF. CDR3 DNA sequence: TGTGCCAGTAGTATCTTCGCTGAAGCTTTCTTT. The V call is TRBV19, the J call TRBJ1-1; D gene uncertain. The CDR3 length is 11 residues. Germline lookup yields CDR1 LNHDA and CDR2 SQIVND (reference sequence). Deletions cut 3 bases from V and 6 bases from J, with 5 bases between.

CDR3 DNA sequence: TGTGCCACCTCTGGGGGGGCTATTGACATTCAGTACTTC. Translating gives CATSGGAIDIQYF. The chain uses TRBV7-2 and TRBJ2-4; D perhaps matches TRBD2 (7 bases). The CDR3 has 13 amino acids. Germline V gene lookup returns CDR1 SGHTA and CDR2 FQGNSA. Trimming took 10 bases from V and 8 from J, leaving 18 bases between them.

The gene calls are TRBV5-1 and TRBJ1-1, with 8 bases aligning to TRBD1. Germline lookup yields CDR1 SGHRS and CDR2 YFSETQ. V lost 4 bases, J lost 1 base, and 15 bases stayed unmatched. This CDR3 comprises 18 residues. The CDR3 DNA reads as TGCGCCAGCAGCATCGTTACCTCGCCAGGGGGCGCGAACACTGAAGCTTTCTTT. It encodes CASSIVTSPGGANTEAFF.

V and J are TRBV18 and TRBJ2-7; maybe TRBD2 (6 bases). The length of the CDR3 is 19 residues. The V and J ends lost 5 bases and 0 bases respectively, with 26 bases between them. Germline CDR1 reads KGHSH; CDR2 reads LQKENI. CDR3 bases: TGTGCCAGCTCATCTAGCCGGGACTTGAAACCAAGGAGCTCCTACGAGCAGTACTTC. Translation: CASSSSRDLKPRSSYEQYF.

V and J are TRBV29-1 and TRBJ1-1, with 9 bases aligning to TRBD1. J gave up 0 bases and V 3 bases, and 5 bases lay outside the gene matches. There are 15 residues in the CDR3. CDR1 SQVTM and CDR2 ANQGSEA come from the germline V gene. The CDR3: CSVDPTGGLNTEAFF. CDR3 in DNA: TGCAGCGTTGACCCGACAGGGGGGTTGAACACTGAAGCTTTCTTT.

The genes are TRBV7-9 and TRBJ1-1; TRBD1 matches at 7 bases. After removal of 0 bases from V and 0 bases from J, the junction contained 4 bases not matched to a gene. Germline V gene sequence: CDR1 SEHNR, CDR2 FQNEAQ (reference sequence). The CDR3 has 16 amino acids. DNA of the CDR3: TGTGCCAGCAGCTTAGCGTTGACAGGGTTGAACACTGAAGCTTTCTTT. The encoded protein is CASSLALTGLNTEAFF.

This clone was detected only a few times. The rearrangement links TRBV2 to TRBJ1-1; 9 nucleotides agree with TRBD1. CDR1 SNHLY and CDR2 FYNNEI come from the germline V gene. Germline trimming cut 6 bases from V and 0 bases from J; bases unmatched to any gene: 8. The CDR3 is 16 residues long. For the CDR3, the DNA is TGTGCCAGCAGAGAACAGGGGGCGGTGATGAACACTGAAGCTTTCTTT. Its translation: CASREQGAVMNTEAFF.

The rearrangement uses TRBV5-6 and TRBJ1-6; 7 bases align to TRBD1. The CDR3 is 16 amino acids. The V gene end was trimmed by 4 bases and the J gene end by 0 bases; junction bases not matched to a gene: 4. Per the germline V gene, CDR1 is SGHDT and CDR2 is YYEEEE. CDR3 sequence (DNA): TGTGCCAGCAGCGGGACAGTGAGCTCCTATAATTCACCCCTCCACTTT. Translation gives CASSGTVSSYNSPLHF.